What follows is one T cell receptor (beta chain) and its context. Germline loops: CDR1 MDHEN, CDR2 SYDVKM. V shed 11 bases, J shed 3 bases, and the junction held 16 bases outside the gene matches. CDR3 length: 16 amino acids. The entry originates in a study of T-cell reconstitution after alpha-beta-depleted transplantation in children. Preparation of the TCRbeta library used unique molecular identifiers. Using its own MiXCR run on the PCR reads, TCRdb lists one record per CDR3 protein. This table holds about 610,000 distinct CDR3 sequences, 10% to 13% found once. This specimen was PBMCs from the stem cell graft donor, taken from the stem cell graft. The sequence was obtained from a human donor who donated a stem cell graft to a child with acute myeloid leukemia. The chain joins TRBV28 to TRBJ1-5; TRBD1 agrees at 7 bases. CDR3 in DNA: TGTGCCGGTCGGAGCAGTGGAAGGGGGCTCAATCAGCCCCAGCATTTT. The encoded protein is CAGRSSGRGLNQPQHF.